This T cell receptor beta chain came from a study of OX40 agonist ivuxolimab in advanced cancers. Study summary: Patient treatment consisted of intravenous ivuxolimab administration every 2 weeks at 0.01 to 10 mg/kg. Participants could have had prior anti-PD-1, anti-PD-L1 or anti-CTLA-4 therapy, and 40% had some. Study-wide findings and caveats: Clonal expansion was seen in CD4+ and CD8+ blood T cells by week 6 at 0.1 to 3.0 mg/kg.

Measured with immunoSEQ multiplex PCR; TCRdb has only the in-frame clones, and not every one. The sample carries approximately 98,000 clones, approximately 80% recorded once. This CDR3 is built from 19 residues. Concerning this clone itself: The target antigen is unknown.

The J gene is TRBJ2-4, the V gene TRBV21-1; TRBD1, the table's D call, lacks a check against the DNA. TRBV21-1 is listed as a pseudogene. The sample here was CD4+ or CD8+ T cells sorted from blood, taken in a trial of the OX40 agonist ivuxolimab. The source is an adult with an advanced solid tumor such as melanoma, head and neck, liver or kidney cancer. This chain's CDR3 is CASRLIGGGTALAKNIQYF. The CDR3 DNA reads TGTGCCAGCAGACTGATCGGGGGCGGGACAGCCCTAGCCAAAAACATTCAGTACTTC.